This TCR beta chain was sequenced during a study of shared clonotypes between healthy human individuals. Whole-study findings and limits: Lower generation probabilities were found for non-shared clonotypes than for those shared by all four donors.

CDR1 ENHRY and CDR2 SYGVKD come from the germline V gene. J lost 3 bases, V lost 6 bases, and 9 bases had no gene match. The CDR3 has 15 residues. Produced via immunoSEQ multiplex PCR; TCRdb's table is partial and in-frame only. The sample shows some 1,600,000 clones, 98% of them seen only once. A note on this clone: Its antigen is not known.

Donors were healthy HIV-negative adults without recent acute infections or vaccinations. The sample consisted of naive CD4+ T cells sorted from blood. Subset specified: CD45RA+ positively selected. This clonotype was obtained from a man in his thirties or forties in good health. The rearrangement joins TRBV10-3 to TRBJ1-2, with 8 bases fitting TRBD1. CDR3 coding DNA: TGTGCCATCAGGGAGGGACAGGATAGGGACTATGGCTACACCTTC. Amino acids: CAIREGQDRDYGYTF.